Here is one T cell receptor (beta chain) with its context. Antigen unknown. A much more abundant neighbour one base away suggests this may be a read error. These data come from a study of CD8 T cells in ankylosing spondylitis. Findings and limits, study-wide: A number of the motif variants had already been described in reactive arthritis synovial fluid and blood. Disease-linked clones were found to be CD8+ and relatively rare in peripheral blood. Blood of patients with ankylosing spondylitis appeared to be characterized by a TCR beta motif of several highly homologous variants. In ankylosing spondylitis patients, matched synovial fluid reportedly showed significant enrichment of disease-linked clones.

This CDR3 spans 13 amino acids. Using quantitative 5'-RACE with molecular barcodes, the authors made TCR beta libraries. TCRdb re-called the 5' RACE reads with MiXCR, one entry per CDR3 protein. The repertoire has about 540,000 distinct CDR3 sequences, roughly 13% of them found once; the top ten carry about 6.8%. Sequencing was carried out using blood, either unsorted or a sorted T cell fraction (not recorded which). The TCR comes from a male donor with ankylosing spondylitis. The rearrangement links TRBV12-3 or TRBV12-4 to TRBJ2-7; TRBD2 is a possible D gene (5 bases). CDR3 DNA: TGTGCCGGCAGAGTCGGGGTATCCTACGAGCAGTACTTC. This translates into CAGRVGVSYEQYF.